This is a list of T cell receptor beta chains from one sample in a study of cytomegalovirus exposure and HLA in healthy donors. Method: immunoSEQ multiplex PCR; TCRdb's copy keeps in-frame clones and lacks some. Altogether roughly 110,000 clones are present, about 88% being singletons, with the ten largest covering 1.5% to 2%. Sequencing input: PBMCs. Every receptor here comes from a woman aged 18-29 years in good health and CMV-seropositive. CDR3s include the opening cysteine and the closing phenylalanine or tryptophan. Fields, in order: V gene, D gene, J gene, clone size, CDR3 protein, CDR3 DNA. The D gene is left open where the match is weak. Clone size is stated in some rows and not others, as once, few, many or a class when expanded.

v_gene: TRBV10-2; d_gene: -; j_gene: TRBJ2-7; abundance: -; CDR3aa: CASSLVGGSSYEQYF; CDR3nt: TGCGCCAGCAGCCTTGTAGGGGGTAGCTCCTACGAGCAGTACTTC
v_gene: TRBV28; d_gene: -; j_gene: TRBJ2-7; abundance: -; CDR3aa: CASRRIEQYF; CDR3nt: TGTGCCAGTAGAAGAATCGAGCAGTACTTC
v_gene: TRBV7-9; d_gene: -; j_gene: TRBJ1-1; abundance: -; CDR3aa: CASSGGRFEAFF; CDR3nt: TGTGCCAGCAGCGGGGGGAGATTTGAAGCTTTCTTT
v_gene: TRBV18; d_gene: -; j_gene: TRBJ2-5; abundance: -; CDR3aa: CASSPPGRAEQETQYF; CDR3nt: TGTGCCAGCTCACCCCCGGGCAGGGCGGAGCAAGAGACCCAGTACTTC
v_gene: TRBV6-4; d_gene: -; j_gene: TRBJ1-2; abundance: -; CDR3aa: CASSGRDAGDYGYTF; CDR3nt: TGTGCCAGCAGTGGACGGGATGCCGGAGACTATGGCTACACCTTC
v_gene: TRBV28; d_gene: TRBD1; j_gene: TRBJ1-5; abundance: -; CDR3aa: CASSPTGRQPQHF; CDR3nt: TGTGCCAGCAGCCCGACAGGGCGTCAGCCCCAGCATTTT
v_gene: TRBV25-1; d_gene: TRBD1; j_gene: TRBJ1-1; abundance: -; CDR3aa: CASSAAGGTEAFF; CDR3nt: TGTGCCAGCAGTGCAGCAGGGGGCACTGAAGCTTTCTTT
v_gene: TRBV19; d_gene: -; j_gene: TRBJ1-1; abundance: -; CDR3aa: CASSIVSSTNTEAFF; CDR3nt: TGTGCCAGTAGTATAGTGAGTAGCACGAACACTGAAGCTTTCTTT
v_gene: TRBV9; d_gene: TRBD2; j_gene: TRBJ2-3; abundance: once; CDR3aa: CASSVGGGPQLTQYF; CDR3nt: TGTGCCAGCAGCGTAGGCGGGGGGCCTCAACTGACGCAGTATTTT
v_gene: TRBV27; d_gene: TRBD2; j_gene: TRBJ2-3; abundance: -; CDR3aa: CASSLFSGVNTDTQYF; CDR3nt: TGTGCCAGCAGTTTATTTAGCGGGGTGAACACAGATACGCAGTATTTT
v_gene: TRBV27; d_gene: TRBD1; j_gene: TRBJ1-2; abundance: -; CDR3aa: CASKGQGANYGYTF; CDR3nt: TGTGCCAGCAAGGGTCAGGGGGCTAACTATGGCTACACCTTC
v_gene: TRBV6-1; d_gene: TRBD1; j_gene: TRBJ1-1; abundance: -; CDR3aa: CASSRDRDTEAFF; CDR3nt: TGTGCCAGCAGTCGGGACAGGGATACTGAAGCTTTCTTT
v_gene: TRBV27; d_gene: -; j_gene: TRBJ1-6; abundance: -; CDR3aa: CASSILRSPLHF; CDR3nt: TGTGCCAGCAGTATCCTCCGTTCACCCCTCCACTTT
v_gene: TRBV29-1; d_gene: TRBD2; j_gene: TRBJ2-1; abundance: -; CDR3aa: CSVVTGGLNEQFF; CDR3nt: TGCAGCGTTGTTACGGGGGGTTTGAATGAGCAGTTCTTC
v_gene: TRBV19; d_gene: TRBD1; j_gene: TRBJ2-7; abundance: -; CDR3aa: CASRPGTGDHEQYF; CDR3nt: TGTGCCAGTAGGCCCGGGACAGGGGACCACGAGCAGTACTTC
v_gene: TRBV19; d_gene: TRBD2; j_gene: TRBJ2-3; abundance: once; CDR3aa: CASSIPSGSDTQYF; CDR3nt: TGTGCCAGTAGTATTCCTAGCGGGTCAGATACGCAGTATTTT
v_gene: TRBV6-1; d_gene: -; j_gene: TRBJ2-1; abundance: -; CDR3aa: CASSARQNSYNEQFF; CDR3nt: TGTGCCAGCAGTGCGCGACAGAACTCCTACAATGAGCAGTTCTTC
v_gene: TRBV19; d_gene: TRBD1; j_gene: TRBJ2-7; abundance: -; CDR3aa: CASSIASGGSYEQYF; CDR3nt: TGTGCCAGTAGTATAGCTTCAGGGGGCTCCTACGAGCAGTACTTC
v_gene: TRBV4-1; d_gene: TRBD1; j_gene: TRBJ1-2; abundance: -; CDR3aa: CASSPAGQGNYGYTF; CDR3nt: TGCGCCAGCAGCCCGGCGGGACAGGGGAACTATGGCTACACCTTC
v_gene: TRBV29-1; d_gene: TRBD1; j_gene: TRBJ2-5; abundance: -; CDR3aa: CSSGTGLQETQYF; CDR3nt: TGCAGCTCAGGGACAGGGCTGCAAGAGACCCAGTACTTC
v_gene: TRBV6-4; d_gene: -; j_gene: TRBJ2-1; abundance: -; CDR3aa: CASSDSGRASYNEQFF; CDR3nt: TGTGCCAGCAGTGACTCTGGCAGGGCCTCCTACAATGAGCAGTTCTTC
v_gene: TRBV11-2; d_gene: -; j_gene: TRBJ1-3; abundance: -; CDR3aa: CASATGRAGGNTIYF; CDR3nt: TGTGCCTCTGCGACAGGACGGGCTGGTGGAAACACCATATATTTT
v_gene: TRBV6-5; d_gene: TRBD1; j_gene: TRBJ2-2; abundance: -; CDR3aa: CASSYSRGNTGELFF; CDR3nt: TGTGCCAGCAGTTACTCCAGGGGGAATACCGGGGAGCTGTTTTTT
v_gene: TRBV10-3; d_gene: TRBD1; j_gene: TRBJ2-7; abundance: -; CDR3aa: CAISARTGHYEQYF; CDR3nt: TGTGCCATCAGTGCCAGGACAGGGCACTACGAGCAGTACTTC
v_gene: TRBV28; d_gene: TRBD1; j_gene: TRBJ1-2; abundance: -; CDR3aa: CASSSPGQGMKGYTF; CDR3nt: TGTGCCAGCAGTTCACCGGGACAGGGTATGAAAGGCTACACCTTC
v_gene: TRBV10-3; d_gene: TRBD1; j_gene: TRBJ1-4; abundance: -; CDR3aa: CAISGDRNNEKLFF; CDR3nt: TGTGCCATCAGTGGGGACAGAAACAATGAAAAACTGTTTTTT
v_gene: TRBV7-8; d_gene: TRBD1; j_gene: TRBJ1-5; abundance: -; CDR3aa: CASSLRRGPGNQPQHF; CDR3nt: TGTGCCAGCAGCTTAAGGAGGGGGCCGGGCAATCAGCCCCAGCATTTT
v_gene: TRBV7-9; d_gene: -; j_gene: TRBJ2-7; abundance: -; CDR3aa: CASSTRDLTGTYEQYF; CDR3nt: TGTGCCAGCAGCACCCGAGACTTGACAGGAACCTACGAGCAGTACTTC
v_gene: TRBV4-2; d_gene: -; j_gene: TRBJ2-7; abundance: -; CDR3aa: CASSVETNVVYEQYF; CDR3nt: TGTGCCAGCAGCGTAGAGACAAATGTAGTCTACGAGCAGTACTTC
v_gene: TRBV10-1; d_gene: TRBD2; j_gene: TRBJ2-5; abundance: -; CDR3aa: CASSELAGGQETQYF; CDR3nt: TGCGCCAGCAGTGAGTTAGCGGGGGGTCAAGAGACCCAGTACTTC
v_gene: TRBV2; d_gene: -; j_gene: TRBJ1-6; abundance: -; CDR3aa: CATALFRSYNSPLHF; CDR3nt: TGTGCCACCGCGCTATTTCGCTCCTATAATTCACCCCTCCACTTT
v_gene: TRBV5-4; d_gene: -; j_gene: TRBJ1-1; abundance: -; CDR3aa: CASSLAPATEAFF; CDR3nt: TGTGCCAGCAGCTTGGCTCCTGCGACTGAAGCTTTCTTT
v_gene: TRBV6-5; d_gene: TRBD1; j_gene: TRBJ1-1; abundance: -; CDR3aa: CASSYSVGRGQAFF; CDR3nt: TGTGCCAGCAGTTACTCCGTTGGCAGGGGGCAAGCTTTCTTT
v_gene: TRBV25-1; d_gene: TRBD1; j_gene: TRBJ2-7; abundance: -; CDR3aa: CASSESTGGFYEQYF; CDR3nt: TGTGCCAGCAGTGAATCGACAGGGGGCTTCTACGAGCAGTACTTC
v_gene: TRBV6-6; d_gene: -; j_gene: TRBJ2-5; abundance: -; CDR3aa: CASSLPPGESQETQYF; CDR3nt: TGTGCCAGCAGTCTACCGCCAGGGGAGTCCCAAGAGACCCAGTACTTC
v_gene: TRBV5-1; d_gene: -; j_gene: TRBJ2-3; abundance: -; CDR3aa: CASSLGGRADTQYF; CDR3nt: TGCGCCAGCAGCCTGGGGGGGCGCGCAGATACGCAGTATTTT
v_gene: TRBV6-5; d_gene: TRBD1; j_gene: TRBJ2-7; abundance: once; CDR3aa: CASSWDRGAYEQYF; CDR3nt: TGTGCCAGCAGTTGGGACAGGGGTGCCTACGAGCAGTACTTC
v_gene: TRBV6-6; d_gene: TRBD1; j_gene: TRBJ1-3; abundance: few; CDR3aa: CASSYSQGALDTIYF; CDR3nt: TGTGCCAGCAGTTACTCCCAGGGGGCACTGGACACCATATATTTT
v_gene: TRBV5-6; d_gene: TRBD1; j_gene: TRBJ2-6; abundance: -; CDR3aa: CASGTGAGANVLTF; CDR3nt: TGTGCCAGCGGGACAGGGGCCGGGGCCAACGTCCTGACTTTC
v_gene: TRBV10-1; d_gene: -; j_gene: TRBJ1-3; abundance: -; CDR3aa: CASSEGSSGNTIYF; CDR3nt: TGCGCCAGCAGTGAAGGGAGCTCTGGAAACACCATATATTTT
v_gene: TRBV6-1; d_gene: -; j_gene: TRBJ1-1; abundance: -; CDR3aa: CASSGLPDEAFF; CDR3nt: TGTGCCAGCAGTGGACTCCCGGATGAGGCTTTCTTT
v_gene: TRBV9; d_gene: TRBD2; j_gene: TRBJ2-3; abundance: -; CDR3aa: CASSGTSGGTSYTQYF; CDR3nt: TGTGCCAGCAGCGGAACTAGCGGGGGGACCTCATATACGCAGTATTTT
v_gene: TRBV6-5; d_gene: TRBD2; j_gene: TRBJ2-3; abundance: -; CDR3aa: CASSPPGLETDTQYF; CDR3nt: TGTGCCAGCAGTCCACCGGGACTAGAAACAGATACGCAGTATTTT
v_gene: TRBV11-2; d_gene: TRBD1; j_gene: TRBJ2-7; abundance: -; CDR3aa: CASSLRGQGGIYEQYF; CDR3nt: TGTGCCAGCAGCTTACGCGGACAGGGTGGTATCTACGAGCAGTACTTC
v_gene: TRBV2; d_gene: -; j_gene: TRBJ2-7; abundance: once; CDR3aa: CASSDFPSSYEQYF; CDR3nt: TGTGCCAGCAGTGATTTCCCTAGCAGCTACGAGCAGTACTTC
v_gene: TRBV28; d_gene: -; j_gene: TRBJ1-1; abundance: -; CDR3aa: CASRPTGRNTEAFF; CDR3nt: TGTGCCAGCAGACCCACAGGCCGGAACACTGAAGCTTTCTTT
v_gene: TRBV4-2; d_gene: -; j_gene: TRBJ2-7; abundance: -; CDR3aa: CASSRDSSYEQYF; CDR3nt: TGTGCCAGCAGCCGAGATTCATCCTACGAGCAGTACTTC
v_gene: TRBV6-1; d_gene: TRBD1; j_gene: TRBJ1-5; abundance: -; CDR3aa: CASSDETGVGGQPQHF; CDR3nt: TGTGCCAGCAGTGACGAGACAGGGGTAGGCGGTCAGCCCCAGCATTTT
v_gene: TRBV10-1; d_gene: -; j_gene: TRBJ2-2; abundance: -; CDR3aa: CASSRDFNPGELFF; CDR3nt: TGCGCCAGCAGCAGAGACTTCAACCCCGGGGAGCTGTTTTTT
v_gene: TRBV5-1; d_gene: -; j_gene: TRBJ2-2; abundance: -; CDR3aa: CASSPRTANTGELFF; CDR3nt: TGCGCCAGCAGCCCAAGGACAGCGAACACCGGGGAGCTGTTTTTT
v_gene: TRBV7-2; d_gene: -; j_gene: TRBJ1-1; abundance: -; CDR3aa: CASSLALNTEAFF; CDR3nt: TGTGCCAGCAGCTTAGCGTTAAACACTGAAGCTTTCTTT
v_gene: TRBV29-1; d_gene: TRBD1; j_gene: TRBJ2-7; abundance: -; CDR3aa: CSVEDVGTGETYEQYF; CDR3nt: TGCAGCGTTGAAGATGTGGGGACAGGGGAGACCTACGAGCAGTACTTC